This T cell receptor (beta chain) stems from a study of T cell responses to AZD1222 COVID-19 vaccine. CDR3 length: 13 residues. Germline V gene data show CDR1 as LNHDA and CDR2 as SQIVND (reference sequence). Trimming removed 6 bases from V and 7 bases from J; junction bases left unmatched: 3. As to this clone: What it binds is unknown.

Study conclusions and caveats: Clonal diversity was possibly underestimated; the donors were predominantly white British and more often female. Seropositive status at baseline applied to only a handful of AZD1222 recipients. Spike was spanned by vaccine-associated CD4 TCRs, with dominance at 160-218 and 743-854. With two AZD1222 doses given, Spike-specific TCR breadth and depth both rose.

TCRdb's copy holds only in-frame clones and misses some; the assay was immunoSEQ multiplex PCR. Here the sample spans about 130,000 clones, around 89% being singletons. The sequence was obtained from an adult in good health. The chain employs TRBV19 and TRBJ1-6; 7 bases are a match to TRBD1. The sequences come from peripheral blood, collected on day 0 of AZD1222 vaccination. CDR3 bases: TGTGCCAGTAGAACGACAGGGAATTCACCCCTCCACTTT. Residues: CASRTTGNSPLHF.